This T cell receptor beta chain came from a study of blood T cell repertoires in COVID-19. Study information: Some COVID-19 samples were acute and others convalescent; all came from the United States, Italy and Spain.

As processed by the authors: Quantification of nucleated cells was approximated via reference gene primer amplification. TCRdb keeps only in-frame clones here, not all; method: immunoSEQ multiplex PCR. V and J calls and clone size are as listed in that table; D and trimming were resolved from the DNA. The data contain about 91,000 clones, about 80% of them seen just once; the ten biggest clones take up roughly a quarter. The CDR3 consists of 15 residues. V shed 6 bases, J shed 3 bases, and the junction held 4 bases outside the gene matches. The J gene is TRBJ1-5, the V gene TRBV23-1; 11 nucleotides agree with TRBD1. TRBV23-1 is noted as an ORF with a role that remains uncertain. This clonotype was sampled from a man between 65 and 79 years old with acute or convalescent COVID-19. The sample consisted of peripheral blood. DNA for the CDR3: TGCGCCAGCAGAAGGACAGGGGGCTCCAATCAGCCCCAGCATTTT. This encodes CASRRTGGSNQPQHF.